The clone carrying this T cell receptor (beta chain) was picked up one time. This entry comes from a study of blood T cell repertoires in COVID-19. Profiling relied on immunoSEQ multiplex PCR, and the TCRdb table lists in-frame clones only, not all of them. Among 300,000 to 400,000 clones, more than 85% were seen once, and the ten largest hold roughly 0.94%. The V gene lost 4 bases and the J gene lost 5 bases, with 9 bases spanning the gap. This CDR3 comprises 14 residues. The germline V gene has CDR1 LNHDA and CDR2 SQIVND (reference sequence). Material: PBMCs or T cells enriched from blood (not recorded which). This receptor was obtained from a woman aged 30 to 39 who had recovered from COVID-19. The J gene is TRBJ1-6, the V gene TRBV19; no reliable D call. In nucleotides, the CDR3 is TGTGCCAGTAGTAATGAAGGAGATAATTCACCCCTCCACTTT. Translated, it gives CASSNEGDNSPLHF.